The 6 T cell receptor beta chains below were found in one sample sequenced in a study of blood T cell repertoires in COVID-19. Measured with immunoSEQ multiplex PCR; TCRdb has only the in-frame clones, and not every one. Of some 200,000 clones in the sample, 94% were seen once. Sequenced input: peripheral blood. These receptors all stem from a man aged 25-45 years with COVID-19, enrolled during active disease.

The V and J genes are TRBV9 and TRBJ2-5; a weak D match, TRBD1 (7 bases). Trimming stripped 4 bases from V and 7 bases from J, with 20 bases between. This CDR3 contains 15 residues. CDR1 is SGDLS and CDR2 is YYNGEE in the germline V gene. The CDR3 DNA is TGTGCCAGCAGCCCTCCCCTCCAGGGGGGCGGGACCCAGTACTTC. Translated, it gives CASSPPLQGGGTQYF.

In regard to this clone: At one of its ends the junction is not consistent with the germline gene, which may arise from a read error. The chain uses TRBV6-5 and TRBJ2-7; D possibly corresponds to TRBD1 (6 bases). The CDR3 is 15 residues long. Germline V CDR1 and CDR2: MNHEY, SVGAGI. In nucleotides, the CDR3 is TGTGCCAGCAGTGACTCCCAGGGGCAAGGCTACGAGCAGTACTTC. This translates into CASSDSQGQGYEQYF.

This sequence joins TRBV6-1 and TRBJ2-1; D is unclear. V was pared by 0 bases and J by 0 bases, with 6 bases between. Per germline, CDR1 MNHNS and CDR2 SASEGT. CDR3 length equals 15 residues. The CDR3 sequence is CASSEAEFSYNEQFF. The CDR3 DNA reads as TGTGCCAGCAGTGAAGCAGAGTTCTCCTACAATGAGCAGTTCTTC.

The CDR3 DNA sequence: TGCGCCAGCAGCTTGGAGGCGGGCAGAAATGAAAAACTGTTTTTT. It is translated as CASSLEAGRNEKLFF. The V call is TRBV5-1, the J call TRBJ1-4; no firm D call. The CDR3 runs 15 residues. Germline-derived CDR1 and CDR2 are SGHRS and YFSETQ. V gave up 0 bases and J gave up 5 bases, with 11 bases separating them.

The rearrangement links TRBV5-1 to TRBJ2-1; TRBD2 aligns across 8 bases. This CDR3 region has 15 residues. Germline V CDR1 and CDR2: SGHRS, YFSETQ. J gave up 7 bases and V 4 bases, and 10 bases lay outside the gene matches. The CDR3 reads CASSPAYSGVNEQFF. CDR3 coding DNA: TGCGCCAGCAGCCCTGCCTATAGCGGGGTAAATGAGCAGTTCTTC. The entire variable domain, with the rest obtained from reference TRBV5-1 and TRBJ2-1, is as follows: KAGVTQTPRYLIKTRGQQVTLSCSPISGHRSVSWYQQTPGQGLQFLFEYFSETQRNKGNFPGRFSGRQFSNSRSEMNVSTLELGDSALYLCASSPAYSGVNEQFFGPGTRLTVL.

The rearrangement uses TRBV4-1 and TRBJ1-5; 9 bases align to TRBD1. Germline assignment: CDR1 MGHRA and CDR2 YSYEKL. CDR3 length: 14 residues. V gave up 3 bases and J gave up 7 bases; unmatched junction bases: 4. The CDR3 DNA reads as TGCGCCAGCAGCCATGGACAGGGGAACCAGCCCCAGCATTTT. Translating it yields CASSHGQGNQPQHF.